The 29 T cell receptor beta chains presented below share a single source sample, sequenced in a study of a mutant IDH1 vaccine in newly diagnosed glioma (dated by TCRdb to about 2021). Their cognate antigens are unknown. The sample's time point label, in plain terms: week 35, safety follow-up. A 20-mer mutant IDH1 peptide at 300 micrograms in Montanide made up each vaccine dose, which was injected subcutaneously together with topical imiquimod. Library prep was done by the immunoSEQ multiplex PCR assay. TCRdb re-hosts the immuneACCESS table, in-frame sequences only. Its copies lack some clones; in the studies checked, an unresolved V gene accounts for under half of them, and the cause for the rest is not known. The sample records approximately 61,000 clones, roughly four fifths of which are singletons. The ten largest clones capture 5.4% of the sample. Sequenced material: PBMCs, taken from a glioma patient whose treatment included an IDH1 peptide vaccine. The receptors shown here come from a man aged 40-50 years with glioma.

The chain employs TRBV27 and TRBJ2-3, with D maybe TRBD1 (5 bases). V was trimmed by 4 bases and J by 0 bases, leaving 14 bases between them. The CDR3 loop spans 16 amino acids. From germline, CDR1 is MNHEY and CDR2 SMNVEV (reference sequence). Here the CDR3 reads CASSYGPGSSTDTQYF. CDR3 bases: TGTGCCAGCAGTTACGGTCCAGGGTCTAGCACAGATACGCAGTATTTT.

The rearrangement links TRBV11-2 to TRBJ2-5; a weak D match, TRBD2 (6 bases). The CDR3 runs to 15 residues. The V gene's germline CDR1 is SGHAT and CDR2 FQNNGV. Between the trimmed V and J ends, which lost 1 base and 4 bases, there was a span of 13 bases. The CDR3 nucleotides read TGTGCCAGCAGCTTAGGGGACTTGCCCCCAGAGACCCAGTACTTC. It yields the protein CASSLGDLPPETQYF.

The chain combines TRBV7-2 with TRBJ1-1, with D possibly matching TRBD1 (5 bases). Looked up from germline, CDR1 is SGHTA and CDR2 is FQGNSA. CDR3 size: 16 residues. Trimming left V 8 bases short and J 1 base short, with 20 bases between. The CDR3 loop reads CASRSPSKGRNTEAFF. In DNA, the CDR3 is TGTGCCAGCCGCTCCCCCTCCAAGGGGAGGAACACTGAAGCTTTCTTT.

This chain links TRBV7-6 with TRBJ2-7; 8 nucleotides line up with TRBD2. Losses at the gene ends were 4 bases for V and 0 bases for J; bases not matched to a gene: 8. Germline V gene lookup returns CDR1 SGHVS and CDR2 FNYEAQ. This CDR3 has 16 amino acids. The CDR3 protein is CASSSRGGALSYEQYF. DNA for the CDR3: TGTGCCAGCAGCTCCCGGGGGGGGGCGCTCTCCTACGAGCAGTACTTC.

The chain joins TRBV6-1 to TRBJ2-2, with TRBD2 identical over 11 bases. The CDR3 runs to 15 residues. V lost 6 bases, J lost 4 bases, and 4 bases stayed unmatched. The V gene's germline CDR1 is MNHNS and CDR2 SASEGT. CDR3 DNA sequence: TGTGCCAGCAGCGTTAGCGGGAGGGGCACCGGGGAGCTGTTTTTT. It encodes CASSVSGRGTGELFF.

The chain has TRBV5-5 and TRBJ2-3; 9 bases align to TRBD1. The CDR3 consists of 13 residues. V shed 7 bases, J shed 5 bases, and the junction held 5 bases outside the gene matches. Germline CDR1 reads SGHKS; CDR2 reads YYEKEE (reference sequence). The CDR3 sequence is CASGKTGGDTQYF. The CDR3 DNA sequence: TGTGCCAGCGGTAAGACAGGGGGAGATACGCAGTATTTT.

The chain recombines TRBV19 with TRBJ2-2; a weak D match, TRBD2 (8 bases). CDR3 size: 18 residues. Germline loops: CDR1 LNHDA, CDR2 SQIVND (reference sequence). V gave up 5 bases and J gave up 6 bases, with 25 bases separating them. CDR3 amino acids: CASSPMGLEGGYPGELFF. The CDR3 region has the DNA TGTGCCAGTAGTCCCATGGGACTAGAAGGGGGCTACCCCGGGGAGCTGTTTTTT. The full variable domain, completed using reference TRBV19 and TRBJ2-2, is DGGITQSPKYLFRKEGQNVTLSCEQNLNHDAMYWYRQDPGQGLRLIYYSQIVNDFQKGDIAEGYSVSREKKESFPLTVTSAQKNPTAFYLCASSPMGLEGGYPGELFFGEGSRLTVL.

This rearrangement joins TRBV7-2 to TRBJ2-7; 7 bases line up with TRBD1. The CDR3 length is 14 residues. Germline V gives CDR1 SGHTA, CDR2 FQGNSA. Losses at the gene ends were 1 base for V and 6 bases for J; bases not matched to a gene: 6. CDR3 sequence reads: CASSLDNRGREQYF. DNA for the CDR3: TGTGCCAGCAGCTTAGACAACAGGGGCCGCGAGCAGTACTTC.

The gene calls are TRBV15 and TRBJ2-2; D unclear. The CDR3 sequence is 14 residues long. Germline V gene sequence: CDR1 LNHNV, CDR2 YYDKDF (reference sequence). V was shortened by 1 base and J by 4 bases, with 7 bases between the two germline ends. The CDR3 DNA follows: TGTGCCACCAGCAGAGCCGACCGCACCGGGGAGCTGTTTTTT. Translation gives CATSRADRTGELFF.

The gene calls are TRBV6-1 and TRBJ2-3, with D unclear. From germline, CDR1 is MNHNS and CDR2 SASEGT. V was shortened by 0 bases and J by 7 bases, with 5 bases between the two germline ends. The CDR3 length is 12 residues. The CDR3 sequence: CASSEARYTQYF. The CDR3 region has the DNA TGTGCCAGCAGTGAAGCGCGGTATACGCAGTATTTT.

This chain links TRBV9 with TRBJ2-5; perhaps D is TRBD1 or TRBD2 (5 bases each). Per the germline V gene, CDR1 is SGDLS and CDR2 is YYNGEE. CDR3 length: 14 amino acids. Trimming left V 4 bases short and J 1 base short, with 11 bases between. The CDR3 protein is CASSTPGSQETQYF. CDR3 nucleotides: TGTGCCAGCAGCACCCCAGGGAGCCAAGAGACCCAGTACTTC.

This clone is a singleton in its sample. The J gene is TRBJ1-3, the V gene TRBV7-2; the match to TRBD1 covers 7 bases. The trim removed 1 base at V and 4 bases at J, leaving 4 bases unmatched. The germline V gene has CDR1 SGHTA and CDR2 FQGNSA. The CDR3 covers 15 residues. The CDR3 loop reads CASSLVRGLGNTIYF. DNA of the CDR3: TGTGCCAGCAGCTTAGTGAGGGGGCTAGGAAACACCATATATTTT.

This clone was seen once. This chain connects TRBV18 to TRBJ1-4; D is ambiguous. The germline V and J ends were trimmed by 3 bases and 0 bases, with 8 bases remaining between them. Germline CDR1 and CDR2: KGHSH and LQKENI. The CDR3 extends over 15 amino acids. CDR3 DNA sequence: TGTGCCAGCTCACCTCATCCAGCAACTAATGAAAAACTGTTTTTT. Translation: CASSPHPATNEKLFF.

This chain links TRBV19 with TRBJ2-2; 10 bases agree with TRBD2. CDR3 size: 18 residues. V shed 4 bases and J 6 bases; nucleotides not matched to a gene: 14. Germline V gives CDR1 LNHDA, CDR2 SQIVND (reference sequence). The CDR3 loop is CASSNFIGSGRAAGELFF. The CDR3 DNA sequence: TGTGCCAGTAGTAATTTTATCGGGAGCGGGAGGGCCGCCGGGGAGCTGTTTTTT.

The rearrangement joins TRBV5-6 to TRBJ1-3; D call uncertain. The CDR3 is made up of 15 amino acids. V gave up 4 bases and J gave up 0 bases, with 11 bases separating them. Looked up from germline, CDR1 is SGHDT and CDR2 is YYEEEE. The CDR3 DNA follows: TGTGCCAGCAGCCCGGAGCCCACCTCTGGAAACACCATATATTTT. Its translation: CASSPEPTSGNTIYF. The full variable domain, completed using reference TRBV5-6 and TRBJ1-3, is DAGVTQSPTHLIKTRGQQVTLRCSPKSGHDTVSWYQQALGQGPQFIFQYYEEEERQRGNFPDRFSGHQFPNYSSELNVNALLLGDSALYLCASSPEPTSGNTIYFGEGSWLTVV.

The CDR3: CSAIAGTVNTGELFF. CDR3 coding DNA: TGCAGCGCTATAGCCGGGACGGTGAACACCGGGGAGCTGTTTTTT. The J gene is TRBJ2-2, the V gene TRBV29-1; D might be TRBD1 or TRBD2, each matching 5 bases. With 7 bases removed from V and 1 base from J, the gap between germline ends came to 16 bases. Germline V gene data show CDR1 as SQVTM and CDR2 as ANQGSEA. This CDR3 spans 15 amino acids.

This chain's CDR3 is CASSLSGSGEKLFF. CDR3 coding DNA: TGTGCCAGCAGCTTGTCAGGGTCTGGTGAAAAACTGTTTTTT. The rearrangement links TRBV5-4 to TRBJ1-4, with D possibly TRBD1 on 5 matching bases. The CDR3 spans 14 residues. V was shortened by 1 base and J by 7 bases, with 11 bases between the two germline ends. Germline V gene sequence: CDR1 SGHNT, CDR2 YYREEE (reference sequence).

V gene TRBV9 combines with J gene TRBJ2-7; 8 bases map to TRBD2. After removal of 3 bases from V and 5 bases from J, the junction contained 7 bases not matched to a gene. The CDR3 has 14 amino acids. Germline V gene sequence: CDR1 SGDLS, CDR2 YYNGEE. CDR3 protein: CASSGTSRWDEQYF. The CDR3 region has the DNA TGTGCCAGCAGCGGGACTAGCCGATGGGACGAGCAGTACTTC.

The CDR3 region is CASSLNNEQFF. The CDR3 DNA reads as TGTGCCAGCAGCCTGAACAATGAGCAGTTCTTC. The chain is built from TRBV7-6 and TRBJ2-1, with D hard to call. V lost 5 bases, J lost 5 bases, and 4 bases lay in between. The V gene's germline CDR1 is SGHVS and CDR2 FNYEAQ. This CDR3 comprises 11 residues.

The chain recombines TRBV7-6 with TRBJ2-7; 10 bases are a match to TRBD1. The junction had 4 bases not matched to a gene; V was cut back by 3 bases and J by 2 bases. CDR3 length: 15 amino acids. The germline CDR1 and CDR2 sequences are SGHVS and FNYEAQ. CDR3: CASSFETGGTYEQYF. CDR3 nucleotides: TGTGCCAGCAGCTTCGAGACAGGGGGCACCTACGAGCAGTACTTC. The full variable domain, rest sourced from reference TRBV7-6 and TRBJ2-7, is GAGVSQSPRYKVTKRGQDVALRCDPISGHVSLYWYRQALGQGPEFLTYFNYEAQQDKSGLPNDRFSAERPEGSISTLTIQRTEQRDSAMYRCASSFETGGTYEQYFGPGTRLTVT.

This clone showed up just once. The chain combines TRBV4-1 with TRBJ2-7, with TRBD1 matching 9 bases. Germline loops: CDR1 MGHRA, CDR2 YSYEKL. V shed 4 bases, J shed 7 bases, and the junction held 11 bases outside the gene matches. This CDR3 comprises 15 residues. The CDR3 here is CASSPARTGEGEQYF. CDR3 DNA sequence: TGCGCCAGCAGCCCTGCCCGGACAGGGGAAGGGGAGCAGTACTTC.

V usage is TRBV30 and J usage is TRBJ1-5, with a tentative D call TRBD1 (5 bases). With 0 bases removed from V and 3 bases from J, the gap between germline ends came to 12 bases. Looked up from germline, CDR1 is GTSNPN and CDR2 is SVGIG (reference sequence). This CDR3 is built from 15 residues. Here the CDR3 reads CAWSVPWGFNQPQHF. CDR3 DNA: TGTGCCTGGAGTGTACCATGGGGGTTCAATCAGCCCCAGCATTTT.

The genes are TRBV19 and TRBJ2-7; a weak D match, TRBD2 (6 bases). The V end was cut by 9 bases, the J end by 7 bases, with 13 bases between. The CDR3 runs 11 residues. Germline CDR1 LNHDA, CDR2 SQIVND (reference sequence). This CDR3 reads CASYGGGEQYF. DNA for the CDR3: TGTGCCAGCTACGGGGGAGGAGAGCAGTACTTC. Full variable domain (remainder filled in from reference TRBV19 and TRBJ2-7): DGGITQSPKYLFRKEGQNVTLSCEQNLNHDAMYWYRQDPGQGLRLIYYSQIVNDFQKGDIAEGYSVSREKKESFPLTVTSAQKNPTAFYLCASYGGGEQYFGPGTRLTVT.

The genes are TRBV11-2 and TRBJ1-1; D unresolved. V was shortened by 5 bases and J by 4 bases, with 8 bases between the two germline ends. Germline V CDR1 and CDR2: SGHAT, FQNNGV. This CDR3 is 12 amino acids long. This chain's CDR3 is CASSLIGTEAFF. DNA of the CDR3: TGTGCCAGCAGCCTCATCGGCACTGAAGCTTTCTTT.

V is TRBV18 and J is TRBJ1-2; no clear D gene. This CDR3 is 14 amino acids long. Germline V gene data show CDR1 as KGHSH and CDR2 as LQKENI. The V end lost 6 bases, the J end lost 8 bases, and 19 bases lay between the germline ends. The CDR3 loop reads CASSQLTDSKGYTF. The CDR3 nucleotides are TGTGCCAGCTCGCAATTGACGGACTCTAAAGGCTACACCTTC.

This sequence joins TRBV5-4 and TRBJ1-1; D gene unclear. The germline CDR1 and CDR2 sequences are SGHNT and YYREEE (reference sequence). This CDR3 region has 13 residues. V lost 0 bases and J 4 bases, leaving 7 bases between the germline ends. The CDR3 DNA follows: TGTGCCAGCAGCTTGGTAGCGGGCACTGAAGCTTTCTTT. As protein: CASSLVAGTEAFF.

The CDR3 region is CASAPEGVGEQYF. DNA for the CDR3: TGTGCCAGCGCTCCTGAAGGGGTTGGCGAGCAGTACTTC. This chain connects TRBV7-9 to TRBJ2-7, with D tentatively TRBD1 (5 bases). The CDR3 consists of 13 residues. Trimming took off 8 bases at V and 6 bases at J, with 17 bases between the two ends. The germline V gene has CDR1 SEHNR and CDR2 FQNEAQ (reference sequence).

The chain carries TRBV6-6 and TRBJ1-1; TRBD1 matches at 10 bases. Trimming removed 4 bases from V and 3 bases from J; junction bases left unmatched: 5. Germline CDR1 reads MNHNY; CDR2 reads SVGAGI (reference sequence). This CDR3 has 15 amino acids. In DNA form, the CDR3 reads TGTGCCAGCAGTTCGGGGACAGGGGCGGACACTGAAGCTTTCTTT. This sequence encodes CASSSGTGADTEAFF.

The chain is built from TRBV15 and TRBJ1-2, with TRBD1 matching over 7 bases. The CDR3 spans 15 residues. V lost 1 base, J lost 7 bases, and 9 bases stayed unmatched. Looked up from germline, CDR1 is LNHNV and CDR2 is YYDKDF (reference sequence). The CDR3 spells CATSRGAGGMSGYTF. The DNA for the CDR3 is TGTGCCACCAGCAGAGGGGCAGGGGGAATGAGTGGCTACACCTTC.